A single sample gave rise to the 4 T cell receptor beta chains below, sequenced in a study of blood T cell repertoires in COVID-19. Generated by immunoSEQ multiplex PCR, the TCRdb table keeps only in-frame clones and is missing some. The table includes about 79,000 clones, about 89% detected once. The sample taken for sequencing was peripheral blood. These receptors originate from a man aged 70-80 years with active or convalescent COVID-19.

CDR3: CASSAGTSYQPQHF. The CDR3, as DNA: TGTGCCAGCAGCGCCGGGACTTCATATCAGCCCCAGCATTTT. The chain carries TRBV2 and TRBJ1-5, with D possibly matching TRBD1 (5 bases). Trimming took off 6 bases at V and 5 bases at J, with 14 bases between the two ends. This CDR3 is built from 14 residues. Germline CDR1 and CDR2: SNHLY and FYNNEI.

V is TRBV29-1 and J is TRBJ2-1; TRBD2 might be the D (6 bases). V lost 4 bases and J lost 2, with 12 bases in between. The length of the CDR3 is 14 residues. Germline CDR1 and CDR2: SQVTM and ANQGSEA. The CDR3 protein is CSVARRVAYNEQFF. CDR3 DNA sequence: TGCAGCGTTGCTAGGAGGGTTGCCTACAATGAGCAGTTCTTC.

The chain joins TRBV7-6 to TRBJ1-6; D call uncertain. This CDR3 is 13 amino acids long. V was cut by 0 bases and J by 10 bases, with 7 bases left in between. CDR1 is SGHVS and CDR2 is FNYEAQ in the germline V gene. The chain's CDR3 is CASSLAVQSPLHF. In nucleotides, the CDR3 is TGTGCCAGCAGCTTAGCTGTACAATCACCCCTCCACTTT. The complete variable domain, with remaining parts taken from reference TRBV7-6 and TRBJ1-6, reads GAGVSQSPRYKVTKRGQDVALRCDPISGHVSLYWYRQALGQGPEFLTYFNYEAQQDKSGLPNDRFSAERPEGSISTLTIQRTEQRDSAMYRCASSLAVQSPLHFGNGTRLTVT.

This clone was picked up a small number of times. The J gene is TRBJ2-7, the V gene TRBV6-6, with no clear D. CDR1 and CDR2 (germline): MNHNY, SVGAGI (reference sequence). The CDR3 consists of 13 residues. V lost 6 bases and J 5 bases, leaving 14 bases between the germline ends. The CDR3 DNA follows: TGTGCCAGCAGATCCAAAATAGTCGACGAGCAGTACTTC. Its translation is CASRSKIVDEQYF.